A single sample gave rise to the 26 T cell receptor beta chains below, sequenced in a study of CD8+ T cells in alopecia areata. Reverse transcribed after extraction, RNA yielded cDNA as the sequencing template. The assay was immunoSEQ multiplex PCR, and TCRdb's table has in-frame clones only and misses some. Of over 85,000 clones in the sample, 70% to 80% were seen once. Treatment noted: oral pan-JAK inhibitor, 5-10 mg twice daily. The sequencing used CD8+ T cells sorted from blood, collected at approximately week 42, from a patient treated with tofacitinib. The receptor set was obtained from a human donor with alopecia areata.

V is TRBV6-5 and J is TRBJ2-1; no definite D call. CDR3 size: 16 residues. V was pared by 0 bases and J by 7 bases, with 16 bases between. Germline V gives CDR1 MNHEY, CDR2 SVGAGI. The CDR3 here is CASSYSSEGMRNEQFF. The DNA for the CDR3 is TGTGCCAGCAGTTACTCGTCGGAAGGGATGAGGAATGAGCAGTTCTTC.

The chain carries TRBV5-1 and TRBJ1-2; 8 nucleotides line up with TRBD1. The CDR3 length is 18 residues. J lost 8 bases, V lost 4 bases, and 22 bases had no gene match. Germline V gene lookup returns CDR1 SGHRS and CDR2 YFSETQ. Written as DNA, the CDR3 is TGCGCCAGCAGCCCAGCCTACCGACTACAGGGGGTGGAAGGAGGCTACACCTTC. The encoded protein is CASSPAYRLQGVEGGYTF.

The V gene is TRBV30, the J gene TRBJ2-3; D is undetermined. V lost 1 base and J lost 6, with 5 bases in between. Germline-derived CDR1 and CDR2 are GTSNPN and SVGIG (reference sequence). The CDR3 is made up of 11 amino acids. The CDR3 region is CAWSDSDTQYF. The CDR3 bases are TGTGCCTGGAGTGACAGTGATACGCAGTATTTT.

This clone was observed a single time. The chain links TRBV15 to TRBJ2-3, with D possibly being TRBD1 (6 bases). V was clipped by 0 bases and J by 6 bases, with 25 bases between them. This CDR3 region has 19 residues. Germline values: CDR1 LNHNV, CDR2 YYDKDF (reference sequence). In DNA, the CDR3 is TGTGCCACCAGCAGAGAGGCATTGGACAGTGTCCTTATTGTGGATACGCAGTATTTT. This translates into CATSREALDSVLIVDTQYF.

The V and J genes are TRBV27 and TRBJ1-4; a weak D match, TRBD1 (6 bases). Looked up from germline, CDR1 is MNHEY and CDR2 is SMNVEV (reference sequence). The CDR3 runs to 12 residues. Trimming removed 8 bases at V and 11 bases at J, with 15 bases between. The CDR3 sequence: CASRTGTRKLFF. CDR3 bases: TGTGCCAGCCGAACCGGGACACGGAAACTGTTTTTT.

The chain recombines TRBV28 with TRBJ2-3, with 7 bases matching TRBD2. Germline-derived CDR1 and CDR2 are MDHEN and SYDVKM. The CDR3 extends over 16 amino acids. V lost 6 bases, J lost 0 bases, and 9 bases stayed unmatched. The CDR3 nucleotides are TGTGCCAGCAGCTTCCTAGCGGCGGTTAGCACAGATACGCAGTATTTT. This encodes CASSFLAAVSTDTQYF.

The chain is built from TRBV5-6 and TRBJ2-7, with D possibly matching TRBD1 (6 bases). The germline V and J ends were trimmed by 2 bases and 3 bases, with 15 bases remaining between them. The germline CDR1 and CDR2 sequences are SGHDT and YYEEEE. This CDR3 contains 15 residues. CDR3 sequence reads: CASSFMQGSFYEQYF. The CDR3 DNA is TGTGCCAGCAGCTTCATGCAGGGGTCGTTCTACGAGCAGTACTTC.

This chain joins TRBV7-9 and TRBJ1-2; D is ambiguous. This CDR3 spans 13 amino acids. Between the trimmed V and J ends, which lost 0 bases and 6 bases, there was a span of 8 bases. Germline-derived CDR1 and CDR2 are SEHNR and FQNEAQ (reference sequence). The CDR3 bases are TGTGCCAGCAGCTTAGCGGCGGAGCATGGCTACACCTTC. Amino acids: CASSLAAEHGYTF.

In nucleotides, the CDR3 is TGTGCCAGCAGTGAGTCGGGACAGGGGGCTTACGAGCAGTACTTC. Translated: CASSESGQGAYEQYF. The chain is built from TRBV2 and TRBJ2-7, with 12 bases matching TRBD1. The CDR3 runs 15 residues. Per the germline V gene, CDR1 is SNHLY and CDR2 is FYNNEI. Germline trimming cut 3 bases from V and 4 bases from J; bases unmatched to any gene: 4.

V usage is TRBV5-6 and J usage is TRBJ2-7, with D maybe TRBD2 (6 bases). The length of the CDR3 is 14 residues. Germline V gene sequence: CDR1 SGHDT, CDR2 YYEEEE. The V and J ends lost 3 bases and 4 bases respectively, with 14 bases between them. CDR3 region: CASSSGLTTYEQYF. In DNA form, the CDR3 reads TGTGCCAGCAGCTCCGGACTAACTACTTACGAGCAGTACTTC.

The J gene is TRBJ1-1, the V gene TRBV6-5; D perhaps matches TRBD1 (5 bases). The V gene's germline CDR1 is MNHEY and CDR2 SVGAGI. The CDR3 length is 15 residues. The germline V and J ends were trimmed by 0 bases and 1 base, with 9 bases remaining between them. DNA of the CDR3: TGTGCCAGCAGTTACTCTAGCGGGGGGAACACTGAAGCTTTCTTT. Residues: CASSYSSGGNTEAFF.

This clone appeared a few times. This rearrangement joins TRBV27 to TRBJ2-1; D remains ambiguous. Germline V CDR1 and CDR2: MNHEY, SMNVEV (reference sequence). The CDR3 length is 11 residues. Trimming cost V 4 bases and J 8 bases, with 6 bases left between them. DNA for the CDR3: TGTGCCAGCAGTTCTGGCGATGAGCAGTTCTTC. Residues: CASSSGDEQFF.

V and J are TRBV6-6 and TRBJ2-1; no definite D call. Per the germline V gene, CDR1 is MNHNY and CDR2 is SVGAGI (reference sequence). The CDR3 spans 10 residues. Trimming removed 8 bases at V and 5 bases at J, with 4 bases between. The CDR3 here is CASRNNEQFF. CDR3 DNA: TGTGCCAGCCGTAACAATGAGCAGTTCTTC.

This clone has a single count. The chain has TRBV4-3 and TRBJ2-1; 10 bases fit TRBD2. The CDR3 is 16 amino acids. Trimming at V came to 1 base and at J to 6 bases, leaving 6 bases not matched to a gene. The V gene's germline CDR1 is LGHNA and CDR2 YSLEER. The CDR3 spells CASSQGAGGTSNEQFF. Here the CDR3 DNA reads TGCGCCAGCAGCCAAGGAGCGGGGGGGACCTCCAATGAGCAGTTCTTC.

The CDR3 is CAWAGLHGSYNEQFF. In nucleotides, the CDR3 is TGTGCCTGGGCGGGACTCCACGGCTCCTACAATGAGCAGTTCTTC. The chain joins TRBV30 to TRBJ2-1, with a weak D call TRBD2 (6 bases). Trimming removed 5 bases from V and 0 bases from J, with 14 bases in between. Germline loops: CDR1 GTSNPN, CDR2 SVGIG (reference sequence). The CDR3 contains 15 residues.

The chain carries TRBV4-3 and TRBJ1-5, with D possibly TRBD1 on 5 matching bases. The CDR3 is 18 residues long. Trimming shortened V by 1 base and J by 0 bases, and 16 bases separated the two germline ends. CDR1 LGHNA and CDR2 YSLEER come from the germline V gene. The CDR3 is CASSQARAQPDSNQPQHF. CDR3 bases: TGCGCCAGCAGCCAAGCCAGGGCGCAACCAGATAGCAATCAGCCCCAGCATTTT.

The chain recombines TRBV27 with TRBJ2-3, with 9 bases aligning to TRBD1. CDR3 size: 13 residues. In germline, CDR1 is MNHEY, CDR2 SMNVEV (reference sequence). The V and J ends lost 8 bases and 5 bases, in that order; junction bases with no gene match: 5. CDR3 coding DNA: TGTGCCAGCCGAGGACAGGGGAGAGATACGCAGTATTTT. Its protein is CASRGQGRDTQYF.

The rearrangement links TRBV25-1 to TRBJ2-1; either TRBD1 or TRBD2 may fit D (5 bases each). This CDR3 contains 13 residues. V lost 6 bases to trimming and J lost 8 bases, with 14 bases between them. Per the germline V gene, CDR1 is MGHDK and CDR2 is SYGVNS. CDR3 in amino acids: CASRPGAGDEQFF. Here the CDR3 DNA reads TGTGCCAGCAGGCCCGGGGCAGGCGATGAGCAGTTCTTC.

This chain connects TRBV12-5 to TRBJ1-2; D is perhaps TRBD1 (5 bases). The CDR3 spans 13 residues. The germline V gene has CDR1 LGHNT and CDR2 FRNRAP. V shed 6 bases and J shed 8 bases, with 16 bases lying between them. CDR3 loop: CASGSGPSNGYTF. The CDR3 DNA follows: TGTGCTAGTGGCTCGGGACCCTCGAACGGCTACACCTTC.

This chain links TRBV2 with TRBJ2-2, with D possibly TRBD2 on 6 matching bases. CDR1 SNHLY and CDR2 FYNNEI come from the germline V gene. V shed 7 bases and J shed 2 bases, with 23 bases lying between them. The CDR3 extends over 18 amino acids. The CDR3 reads CASTLPSSGTSNTGELFF. The CDR3 DNA is TGTGCCAGCACCTTACCCTCTTCCGGGACTTCAAACACCGGGGAGCTGTTTTTT. Combining the CDR3 with reference TRBV2 and TRBJ2-2 gives the whole variable domain EPEVTQTPSHQVTQMGQEVILRCVPISNHLYFYWYRQILGQKVEFLVSFYNNEISEKSEIFDDQFSVERPDGSNFTLKIRSTKLEDSAMYFCASTLPSSGTSNTGELFFGEGSRLTVL.

This clone appeared a single time. The chain is built from TRBV7-6 and TRBJ1-1; D unclear. The CDR3 length is 14 residues. Germline lookup yields CDR1 SGHVS and CDR2 FNYEAQ. V lost 1 base to trimming and J lost 0 bases, with 6 bases between them. The CDR3 region has the DNA TGTGCCAGCAGCTTAGGACGGCTGAACACTGAAGCTTTCTTT. It encodes CASSLGRLNTEAFF.

This clone showed up just once. The rearrangement links TRBV7-9 to TRBJ1-2; D possibly corresponds to TRBD1 (5 bases). The CDR3 length is 15 residues. V lost 1 base to trimming and J lost 6 bases, with 15 bases between them. Germline values: CDR1 SEHNR, CDR2 FQNEAQ (reference sequence). The CDR3 DNA is TGTGCCAGCAGCTTAGTTGCCAGGGCCCGAGATGGCTACACCTTC. Protein: CASSLVARARDGYTF. The full variable domain, rest sourced from reference TRBV7-9 and TRBJ1-2, is DTGVSQNPRHKITKRGQNVTFRCDPISEHNRLYWYRQTLGQGPEFLTYFQNEAQLEKSRLLSDRFSAERPKGSFSTLEIQRTEQGDSAMYLCASSLVARARDGYTFGSGTRLTVV.

The V gene is TRBV6-1, the J gene TRBJ2-7; D is uncertain. This CDR3 comprises 10 residues. Per germline, CDR1 MNHNS and CDR2 SASEGT. The CDR3 nucleotides read TGTGGCGTATCTTCGGCGGAGCAGTACTTC. It specifies CGVSSAEQYF.

This clone was observed a few times. The V gene is TRBV6-5, the J gene TRBJ2-3, with a tentative D call TRBD2 (5 bases). The V gene's germline CDR1 is MNHEY and CDR2 SVGAGI. CDR3 length: 13 amino acids. V lost 5 bases, J lost 6 bases, and 12 bases lay in between. CDR3: CASSPPSRDTQYF. In DNA form, the CDR3 reads TGTGCCAGCAGTCCCCCTAGCCGGGATACGCAGTATTTT.

Only a few counts were recorded for this clone. The gene calls are TRBV4-1 and TRBJ1-1; D is possibly TRBD1 (6 bases). Germline-derived CDR1 and CDR2 are MGHRA and YSYEKL. The CDR3 runs to 13 residues. V lost 1 base, J lost 10 bases, and 13 bases lay in between. The chain's CDR3 is CASSQVSGGGAFF. The CDR3 DNA is TGCGCCAGCAGCCAAGTATCAGGAGGGGGAGCTTTCTTT.

V is TRBV2 and J is TRBJ1-2; unclear D gene. Germline V CDR1 and CDR2: SNHLY, FYNNEI. The CDR3 is 15 residues long. Trimming removed 10 bases at V and 1 base at J, with 19 bases between. As DNA, the CDR3 is TGTGCCACGCCTAAAGAGACGGATTATAACTATGGCTACACCTTC. This sequence encodes CATPKETDYNYGYTF.